Below are 3 T cell receptor beta chains sequenced from a single sample in a study of patients and donors after allogeneic stem cell transplantation. TCRdb redid the calling of the RT-PCR reads with MiXCR, one entry per CDR3 protein. The sample records about 160,000 distinct CDR3 sequences, 25% to 35% being singletons. The sample consisted of blood, either unsorted or a sorted T cell fraction (not recorded which). These TCRs come from a human donor who was either an allogeneic HSCT recipient or a stem cell or donor lymphocyte infusion donor (not recorded which). It is not recorded whose cells these are; they may come from a transplant donor.

V usage is TRBV27 and J usage is TRBJ2-7, with D maybe TRBD1 (6 bases). The CDR3 loop spans 13 amino acids. The V end was cut by 5 bases, the J end by 2 bases, with 10 bases between. Germline V gives CDR1 MNHEY, CDR2 SMNVEV (reference sequence). The DNA for the CDR3 is TGTGCCAGCAGTATTGCAGGGGCCTACGAGCAGTACTTC. The encoded protein is CASSIAGAYEQYF.

The chain recombines TRBV20-1 with TRBJ1-3; possibly TRBD1 for D (6 bases). V was cut by 1 base and J by 0 bases, with 13 bases left in between. The CDR3 is 16 amino acids. Germline V gene lookup returns CDR1 DFQATT and CDR2 SNEGSKA (reference sequence). CDR3 amino acids: CSARGGGTNSGNTIYF. The CDR3 nucleotides are TGCAGTGCTAGAGGAGGGGGGACAAACTCTGGAAACACCATATATTTT.

The chain joins TRBV6-5 to TRBJ2-5; no reliable D call. CDR1 is MNHEY, CDR2 SVGAGI, per germline. V shed 1 base and J shed 6 bases, with 3 bases lying between them. The CDR3 totals 11 residues. The CDR3: CASSYLQTQYF. DNA for the CDR3: TGTGCCAGCAGTTACTTACAGACCCAGTACTTC.